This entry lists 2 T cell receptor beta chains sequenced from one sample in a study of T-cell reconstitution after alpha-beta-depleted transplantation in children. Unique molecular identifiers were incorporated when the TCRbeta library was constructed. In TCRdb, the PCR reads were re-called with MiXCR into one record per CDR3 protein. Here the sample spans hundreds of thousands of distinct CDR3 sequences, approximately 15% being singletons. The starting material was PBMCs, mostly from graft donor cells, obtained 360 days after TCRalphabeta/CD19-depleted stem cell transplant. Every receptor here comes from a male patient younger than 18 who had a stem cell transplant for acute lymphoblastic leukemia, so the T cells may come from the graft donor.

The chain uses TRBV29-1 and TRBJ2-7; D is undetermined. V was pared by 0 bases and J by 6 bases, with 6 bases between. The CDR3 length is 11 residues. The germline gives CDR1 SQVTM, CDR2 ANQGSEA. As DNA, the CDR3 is TGCAGCGTTGAAGATCCCGGCGAGCAGTACTTC. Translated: CSVEDPGEQYF.

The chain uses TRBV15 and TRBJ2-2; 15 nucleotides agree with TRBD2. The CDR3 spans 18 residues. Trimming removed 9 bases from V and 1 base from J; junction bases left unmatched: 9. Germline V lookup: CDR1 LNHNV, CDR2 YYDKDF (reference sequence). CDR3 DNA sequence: TGTGCCACAAACCCCCCGGGACTAGCGGGAGGGAACACCGGGGAGCTGTTTTTT. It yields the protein CATNPPGLAGGNTGELFF.